Listed below are T cell receptor beta chains from one sample, sequenced in a study of T cell changes during pregnancy in multiple sclerosis. The data were produced by immunoSEQ multiplex PCR, yet TCRdb's version contains in-frame clones alone and is incomplete. The table has 89,000 or so clones, roughly nine tenths seen once. This specimen was PBMCs, taken in the first trimester of pregnancy. Receptor source: a female donor in good health, serving as a control in a pregnancy study. Some clones in this sample may be carry-over from other donors' samples. The CDR3 runs from the conserved cysteine through the conserved F or W. The order of the fields is J gene, CDR3 length, V gene, D gene, clone size, CDR3 protein, CDR3 DNA. A D gene is named only where the DNA matches it firmly. Clone size is shown for a subset of rows, as once, few, many or a class of expanded clone.

TRBJ2-7	15	TRBV19	TRBD1	NA	CASSIAMTGYDEQYF	TGTGCCAGTAGTATAGCTATGACAGGGTACGACGAGCAGTACTTC
TRBJ2-1	13	TRBV11-3	NA	NA	CASSTYGGTEQFF	TGTGCCAGCAGCACCTATGGAGGGACTGAGCAGTTCTTC
TRBJ2-2	18	TRBV4-3	TRBD2	NA	CASSQDRLARPNTGELFF	TGCGCCAGCAGCCAAGATCGACTAGCAAGGCCTAACACCGGGGAGCTGTTTTTT
TRBJ1-2	16	TRBV4-3	NA	NA	CASSQASGTPGDGYTF	TGCGCCAGCAGCCAAGCATCCGGGACCCCAGGGGATGGCTACACCTTC
TRBJ1-6	16	TRBV11-2	NA	NA	CASSLEVGGGGSPLHF	TGTGCCAGCAGCTTAGAGGTGGGGGGGGGAGGGTCACCCCTCCACTTT
TRBJ2-1	15	TRBV5-1	TRBD2	once	CASSVSGSFYNEQFF	TGCGCCAGCAGCGTTAGCGGGAGCTTCTACAATGAGCAGTTCTTC
TRBJ1-5	16	TRBV7-2	NA	NA	CASSLVAGESNQPQHF	TGTGCCAGCAGCTTAGTCGCAGGGGAAAGCAATCAGCCCCAGCATTTT
TRBJ2-3	18	TRBV6-4	TRBD2	NA	CASSESPSSGVPTDTQYF	TGTGCCAGCAGTGAATCCCCAAGTAGCGGGGTACCCACAGATACGCAGTATTTT
TRBJ2-1	13	TRBV28	TRBD2	NA	CASNLAGVSEQFF	TGTGCCAGCAACCTAGCGGGAGTCAGTGAGCAGTTCTTC
TRBJ1-1	11	TRBV28	NA	NA	CASTFRGIAFF	TGTGCCAGCACGTTCAGGGGAATCGCTTTCTTT
TRBJ2-3	13	TRBV2	TRBD1	NA	CASTGGETDTQYF	TGTGCCAGCACAGGGGGCGAAACAGATACGCAGTATTTT